This T cell receptor beta chain was sequenced for a study of OX40 agonist ivuxolimab in advanced cancers. In the study overall: Patients were given ivuxolimab, an antibody that agonizes OX40 (CD134). Patients with prior anti-PD-1, anti-PD-L1 or anti-CTLA-4 therapy were eligible; less than 50% had some.

This CDR3 contains 14 residues. Germline assignment: CDR1 SGHTA and CDR2 FQGNSA. Trimming took 2 bases from V and 3 from J, leaving 9 bases between them. The data were produced by immunoSEQ multiplex PCR, yet TCRdb's version contains in-frame clones alone and is incomplete. Of about 150,000 clones listed, roughly 94% are singletons. Study-level findings and limits: Low levels of normalized T-cell clonal expansion also appeared in some nonresponders.

As to this clone: Its antigen is not identified.

Samples of blood were obtained at baseline, on cycle 4 day 1, and on cycle 7 day 1. Source: CD4+ or CD8+ T cells sorted from blood, taken in a trial of the OX40 agonist ivuxolimab. The chain carries TRBV7-2 and TRBJ2-3; D possibly uses TRBD1 or TRBD2 (5 bases each). This receptor was obtained from an adult with an advanced solid tumor such as melanoma, head and neck, liver or kidney cancer. The CDR3 region has the DNA TGTGCCAGCAGCTTACAGGGACGGACAGATACGCAGTATTTT. Its translation: CASSLQGRTDTQYF.